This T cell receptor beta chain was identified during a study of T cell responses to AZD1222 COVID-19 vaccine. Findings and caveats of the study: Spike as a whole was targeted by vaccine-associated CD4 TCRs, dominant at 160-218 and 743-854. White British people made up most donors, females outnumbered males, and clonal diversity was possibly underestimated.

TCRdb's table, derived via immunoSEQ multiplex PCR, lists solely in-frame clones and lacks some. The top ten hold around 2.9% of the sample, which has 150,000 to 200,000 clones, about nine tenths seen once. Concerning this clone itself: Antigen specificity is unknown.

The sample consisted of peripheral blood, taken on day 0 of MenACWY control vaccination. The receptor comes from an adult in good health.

The DNA for the CDR3 is TGTGCCAGCAGGGCCATAAAGGGACAGGGGATGGTTGAGCAGTTCTTC. Translation gives CASRAIKGQGMVEQFF. The rearrangement links TRBV7-2 to TRBJ2-1; 10 bases agree with TRBD1. J lost 9 bases, V lost 6 bases, and 14 bases had no gene match. The CDR3 consists of 16 residues. The germline V gene encodes CDR1 SGHTA and CDR2 FQGNSA.